The 25 T cell receptor beta chains presented below share a single source sample, sequenced in a study of T cell responses to AZD1222 COVID-19 vaccine. Generated by immunoSEQ multiplex PCR, the TCRdb table keeps only in-frame clones and is missing some. The sample gives roughly 100,000 clones, around 76% of which show up once; 5% is in the top ten. The sequencing here drew on peripheral blood, taken on day 0 of AZD1222 vaccination. These receptors were taken from an adult in good health.

V is TRBV10-3 and J is TRBJ1-3, with D uncertain. The V and J ends lost 11 bases and 2 bases respectively, with 7 bases between them. The length of the CDR3 is 11 residues. Germline V gene data show CDR1 as ENHRY and CDR2 as SYGVKD. The CDR3 reads CASRAGNTIYF. The CDR3 nucleotides read TGTGCCTCCCGTGCTGGAAACACCATATATTTT.

The chain carries TRBV6-5 and TRBJ1-2; the D is unclear. V lost 6 bases and J 4 bases, leaving 12 bases between the germline ends. Germline CDR1 MNHEY, CDR2 SVGAGI. This CDR3 has 13 amino acids. CDR3: CASSRGPSYGYTF. In DNA form, the CDR3 reads TGTGCCAGCAGCCGGGGTCCTTCCTATGGCTACACCTTC.

In nucleotides, the CDR3 is TGTGCCAGCAGTCCCCAGACCCAGAACGAGCAGTACTTC. This codes for CASSPQTQNEQYF. The rearrangement links TRBV12-3 or TRBV12-4 to TRBJ2-7; D ambiguous. The CDR3 is made up of 13 amino acids. V was trimmed by 5 bases and J by 5 bases, leaving 13 bases between them.

Here the CDR3 reads CASSSWTTEAFF. The DNA for the CDR3 is TGTGCCAGCAGTTCCTGGACCACTGAAGCTTTCTTT. This chain connects TRBV6-5 to TRBJ1-1; D is ambiguous. There are 12 residues in the CDR3. Germline assignment: CDR1 MNHEY and CDR2 SVGAGI. Trimming removed 4 bases at V and 4 bases at J, with 7 bases between.

The J gene is TRBJ1-5, the V gene TRBV6-2 or TRBV6-3; D ambiguous. Trimming cost V 2 bases and J 3 bases, with 14 bases left between them. CDR3 size: 16 residues. The germline V gene has CDR1 MNHEY and CDR2 SVGEGT. CDR3 bases: TGTGCCAGCAGTTACGGACGTCAGTTTAACAATCAGCCCCAGCATTTT. It codes for CASSYGRQFNNQPQHF.

Here the CDR3 reads CASSLGALAGGIYEQFF. The CDR3 DNA reads as TGTGCCAGCAGCTTAGGGGCGCTAGCGGGGGGGATCTATGAGCAGTTCTTC. The chain couples TRBV7-8 to TRBJ2-1, with 12 bases identical to TRBD2. V gave up 1 base and J gave up 8 bases; unmatched junction bases: 9. The germline gives CDR1 SGHVS, CDR2 FQNEAQ. The CDR3 totals 17 residues. Based on the CDR3 plus reference TRBV7-8 and TRBJ2-1, the full variable domain is GAGVSQSPRYKVAKRGQDVALRCDPISGHVSLFWYQQALGQGPEFLTYFQNEAQLDKSGLPSDRFFAERPEGSVSTLKIQRTQQEDSAVYLCASSLGALAGGIYEQFFGPGTRLTVL.

J is TRBJ2-2 and V is TRBV5-5, with 9 bases fitting TRBD2. The CDR3 has 15 amino acids. Trimming removed 1 base from V and 4 bases from J; junction bases left unmatched: 2. The germline V gene has CDR1 SGHKS and CDR2 YYEKEE (reference sequence). The CDR3 coding sequence is TGTGCCAGCAGCTTGCGGCGGGGGGGCACCGGGGAGCTGTTTTTT. Translating it yields CASSLRRGGTGELFF.

This chain joins TRBV7-9 and TRBJ1-2; a weak D match, TRBD1 (6 bases). The CDR3 has 14 amino acids. V lost 7 bases to trimming and J lost 4 bases, with 16 bases between them. The V gene's germline CDR1 is SEHNR and CDR2 FQNEAQ (reference sequence). The CDR3 loop is CASTYAGGGYGYTF. The CDR3 coding sequence is TGTGCCAGCACTTACGCTGGAGGGGGCTATGGCTACACCTTC.

The chain recombines TRBV6-5 with TRBJ1-1; 7 nucleotides match TRBD1. This CDR3 contains 14 residues. Trimming at V came to 5 bases and at J to 5 bases, leaving 8 bases not matched to a gene. CDR1 and CDR2 from the germline V gene are MNHEY and SVGAGI. The CDR3 sequence: CASSRYRGRTEAFF. The CDR3 DNA reads as TGTGCCAGCAGTCGTTACAGGGGTAGGACTGAAGCTTTCTTT.

The chain recombines TRBV19 with TRBJ2-5; 9 bases align to TRBD1. Trimming removed 5 bases from V and 4 bases from J; junction bases left unmatched: 8. The germline V gene encodes CDR1 LNHDA and CDR2 SQIVND (reference sequence). The CDR3 length is 15 residues. CDR3 nucleotide sequence: TGTGCCAGTAGTCCAAGGACAGGGGTCGTAGAGACCCAGTACTTC. Amino acids: CASSPRTGVVETQYF.

V is TRBV29-1 and J is TRBJ1-1; no reliable D call. CDR3 length: 11 amino acids. The V and J ends lost 4 bases and 3 bases respectively, with 6 bases between them. Germline assignment: CDR1 SQVTM and CDR2 ANQGSEA. The CDR3 DNA reads as TGCAGCGTTGGGTCAGACACTGAAGCTTTCTTT. It translates to CSVGSDTEAFF.

V is TRBV4-1 and J is TRBJ2-7; 9 nucleotides line up with TRBD2. With 0 bases clipped from V and 5 bases from J, the junction kept 5 bases outside the gene matches. This CDR3 comprises 15 residues. CDR1 and CDR2 from the germline V gene are MGHRA and YSYEKL. Here the CDR3 DNA reads TGCGCCAGCAGCCAAGAAGGACTAGCGAGCAACGAGCAGTACTTC. The encoded protein is CASSQEGLASNEQYF.

V is TRBV5-4 and J is TRBJ2-2, with 8 bases matching TRBD2. In germline, CDR1 is SGHNT, CDR2 YYREEE (reference sequence). With V trimmed by 0 bases and J by 5 bases, 6 bases remained unmatched. The CDR3 runs 16 residues. The CDR3 DNA sequence: TGTGCCAGCAGCTTGGCGGCGGGGGGAGGAACCGGGGAGCTGTTTTTT. It is translated as CASSLAAGGGTGELFF.

The chain has TRBV10-3 and TRBJ1-3; D is ambiguous. The V gene lost 2 bases and the J gene lost 4 bases, with 12 bases spanning the gap. The germline CDR1 and CDR2 sequences are ENHRY and SYGVKD. The CDR3 loop spans 15 amino acids. This CDR3 reads CAISEGWRAGNTIYF. The DNA of the CDR3 is TGTGCCATCAGTGAGGGGTGGAGGGCCGGAAACACCATATATTTT.

J is TRBJ2-3 and V is TRBV4-3; 13 nucleotides line up with TRBD2. Germline-derived CDR1 and CDR2 are LGHNA and YSLEER. The CDR3 totals 19 residues. J gave up 2 bases and V 1 base, and 9 bases lay outside the gene matches. DNA of the CDR3: TGCGCCAGCAGCCAAGGGTTCACTAGCGGGGGGGTAGACACAGATACGCAGTATTTT. Its translation is CASSQGFTSGGVDTDTQYF.

The chain recombines TRBV3-1 (or the pseudogene TRBV3-2) with TRBJ1-2; D gene unclear. Between the trimmed V and J ends, which lost 8 bases and 2 bases, there was a span of 6 bases. This CDR3 region has 11 residues. Germline V gives CDR1 LGHDT, CDR2 YNNKEL (reference sequence). CDR3 loop: CASAGNYGYTF. DNA for the CDR3: TGTGCCAGCGCGGGGAACTATGGCTACACCTTC.

This clone was detected once. This chain uses TRBV5-5 with TRBJ1-2, with TRBD1 identical over 8 bases. This CDR3 region has 14 residues. V trimming: 4 bases; J trimming: 6 bases; junction bases outside the gene matches: 8. Per germline, CDR1 SGHKS and CDR2 YYEKEE (reference sequence). The CDR3 coding sequence is TGTGCCAGCAGCCCACCGACAGGGGCTCATGGCTACACCTTC. This translates into CASSPPTGAHGYTF.

V and J are TRBV9 and TRBJ2-5, with unresolved D. The V gene's germline CDR1 is SGDLS and CDR2 YYNGEE. The CDR3 has 13 amino acids. Trimming removed 0 bases from V and 5 bases from J, with 8 bases in between. The CDR3 sequence is CASSVDVTETQYF. Written as DNA, the CDR3 is TGTGCCAGCAGCGTAGACGTCACCGAGACCCAGTACTTC.

This rearrangement joins TRBV27 to TRBJ1-3, with a weak D call TRBD1 (6 bases). The CDR3 runs 15 residues. Germline lookup yields CDR1 MNHEY and CDR2 SMNVEV (reference sequence). The V gene lost 6 bases and the J gene lost 1 base, with 13 bases spanning the gap. CDR3 residues: CASSPGASSGNTIYF. The CDR3 DNA follows: TGTGCCAGCAGCCCAGGGGCAAGTTCTGGAAACACCATATATTTT.

The V gene is TRBV9, the J gene TRBJ2-1; D unresolved. In germline, CDR1 is SGDLS, CDR2 YYNGEE. This CDR3 has 17 residues. Trimming stripped 0 bases from V and 0 bases from J, with 13 bases between. The CDR3 sequence: CASSVAFRTSSYNEQFF. The CDR3 coding sequence is TGTGCCAGCAGCGTAGCTTTCAGGACCAGCTCCTACAATGAGCAGTTCTTC.

The chain uses TRBV6-4 and TRBJ1-3; the D is unclear. V lost 0 bases, J lost 4 bases, and 7 bases lay in between. Germline CDR1 reads MRHNA; CDR2 reads SNTAGT. The CDR3 is 14 residues long. Here the CDR3 DNA reads TGTGCCAGCAGTGACTCGTTGGAGGGAAACACCATATATTTT. Translation gives CASSDSLEGNTIYF.

The gene calls are TRBV29-1 and TRBJ2-2, with 8 bases identical to TRBD1. The V gene's germline CDR1 is SQVTM and CDR2 ANQGSEA. V was clipped by 4 bases and J by 3 bases; unmatched bases: 7. The CDR3 loop spans 15 amino acids. CDR3 bases: TGCAGCGTTGCCAGGGGGCTAGGAGACACCGGGGAGCTGTTTTTT. It specifies CSVARGLGDTGELFF.

The chain uses TRBV5-5 and TRBJ2-2; TRBD1 agrees at 11 bases. CDR1 and CDR2 from the germline V gene are SGHKS and YYEKEE (reference sequence). V was pared by 6 bases and J by 6 bases, with 4 bases of the junction left unmatched. The CDR3 loop spans 14 amino acids. The CDR3 nucleotides are TGTGCCAGCATGGACAGGGGGCTGGCCGGGGAGCTGTTTTTT. Its translation is CASMDRGLAGELFF.

V gene TRBV7-2 combines with J gene TRBJ2-7, with D possibly being TRBD2 (5 bases). The CDR3 length is 14 residues. Trimming shortened V by 1 base and J by 0 bases, and 7 bases separated the two germline ends. Germline V gene sequence: CDR1 SGHTA, CDR2 FQGNSA. CDR3 in DNA: TGTGCCAGCAGCTTAGTGGGGAGCTCCTACGAGCAGTACTTC. It translates to CASSLVGSSYEQYF. The full variable domain, rest sourced from reference TRBV7-2 and TRBJ2-7, is GAGVSQSPSNKVTEKGKDVELRCDPISGHTALYWYRQSLGQGLEFLIYFQGNSAPDKSGLPSDRFSAERTGGSVSTLTIQRTQQEDSAVYLCASSLVGSSYEQYFGPGTRLTVT.

This clone occurred once. The rearrangement links TRBV2 to TRBJ2-7, with 8 nucleotides matching TRBD1. The germline V gene encodes CDR1 SNHLY and CDR2 FYNNEI. CDR3 length: 17 residues. After removal of 6 bases from V and 1 base from J, the junction contained 14 bases not matched to a gene. This CDR3 is CASRAAGGGLVSYEQYF. The CDR3 DNA is TGTGCCAGCAGGGCGGCAGGGGGCGGTCTGGTATCCTACGAGCAGTACTTC.